This entry lists 10 T cell receptor beta chains sequenced from one sample in a study of a mutant IDH1 vaccine in newly diagnosed glioma. As for time point: week 5, during vaccination. Vaccination used 300 ug of mutant IDH1 20-mer peptide per dose, with topical imiquimod. Their antigen targets remain unknown. Only in-frame clones appear in the TCRdb table, and some are missing; sequencing was by immunoSEQ multiplex PCR. The table records more than 25,000 clones, 77% of them present only once. The sample in question was PBMCs, obtained from a glioma patient whose treatment included an IDH1 peptide vaccine. The receptors derive from a man in his forties with glioma.

This clone is a singleton in its sample. The V and J genes are TRBV5-4 and TRBJ2-2, with a weak D call TRBD2 (6 bases). The ends were cut back, 0 bases at V and 1 base at J, with 13 bases in the middle. The CDR3 extends over 17 amino acids. CDR1 SGHNT and CDR2 YYREEE come from the germline V gene (reference sequence). CDR3 in amino acids: CASSLDPGLKNTGELFF. Here the CDR3 DNA reads TGTGCCAGCAGCTTGGACCCGGGACTTAAGAACACCGGGGAGCTGTTTTTT.

This sequence joins TRBV6-5 and TRBJ2-5, with D hard to call. CDR3 length: 14 amino acids. Germline V CDR1 and CDR2: MNHEY, SVGAGI. V shed 4 bases and J shed 7 bases, with 16 bases lying between them. CDR3 sequence: CASSSSDPIGTQYF. In DNA form, the CDR3 reads TGTGCCAGCAGTTCATCGGACCCGATAGGGACCCAGTACTTC.

The table lists this clone with a few counts. The gene calls are TRBV6-1 and TRBJ2-5; no clear D. V was pared by 3 bases and J by 3 bases, with 5 bases between. This CDR3 has 12 amino acids. CDR1 is MNHNS, CDR2 SASEGT, per germline. DNA of the CDR3: TGTGCCAGCAGTGACTCTAAAGAGACCCAGTACTTC. This translates into CASSDSKETQYF.

There are a few counts of this clone. This chain connects TRBV15 to TRBJ1-4; D remains ambiguous. CDR3 size: 18 residues. V was trimmed by 0 bases and J by 4 bases, leaving 18 bases between them. Germline V gene sequence: CDR1 LNHNV, CDR2 YYDKDF (reference sequence). CDR3 sequence: CATSREMAGERFNEKLFF. The CDR3 DNA reads TGTGCCACCAGCAGAGAAATGGCGGGCGAACGTTTTAATGAAAAACTGTTTTTT. Filled out from reference TRBV15 and TRBJ1-4, the complete variable domain reads DAMVIQNPRYQVTQFGKPVTLSCSQTLNHNVMYWYQQKSSQAPKLLFHYYDKDFNNEADTPDNFQSRRPNTSFCFLDIRSPGLGDTAMYLCATSREMAGERFNEKLFFGSGTQLSVL.

This chain joins TRBV7-8 and TRBJ1-4; D gene uncertain. From germline, CDR1 is SGHVS and CDR2 FQNEAQ. V was pared by 3 bases and J by 7 bases, with 12 bases between. CDR3 length equals 14 residues. CDR3 DNA sequence: TGTGCCAGCAGCTTTAGTGGTGTAACTGAAAAACTGTTTTTT. It is translated as CASSFSGVTEKLFF. The entire variable domain, with the rest obtained from reference TRBV7-8 and TRBJ1-4, is as follows: GAGVSQSPRYKVAKRGQDVALRCDPISGHVSLFWYQQALGQGPEFLTYFQNEAQLDKSGLPSDRFFAERPEGSVSTLKIQRTQQEDSAVYLCASSFSGVTEKLFFGSGTQLSVL.

The chain carries TRBV7-2 and TRBJ1-1, with 12 bases aligning to TRBD1. The CDR3 consists of 17 residues. Per germline, CDR1 SGHTA and CDR2 FQGNSA. The junction had 6 bases not matched to a gene; V was cut back by 2 bases and J by 2 bases. This CDR3 is CASSLKTGTGGNTEAFF. DNA of the CDR3: TGTGCCAGCAGCTTAAAGACCGGGACAGGGGGCAACACTGAAGCTTTCTTT.

The gene calls are TRBV9 and TRBJ1-2; D call uncertain. Germline loops: CDR1 SGDLS, CDR2 YYNGEE. The CDR3 length is 12 residues. Between the trimmed V and J ends, which lost 0 bases and 8 bases, there was a span of 8 bases. Written as DNA, the CDR3 is TGTGCCAGCAGCGTAGACGCCAGGGGCTACACCTTC. This sequence encodes CASSVDARGYTF.

This chain connects TRBV10-1 to TRBJ2-7; no definite D call. The V and J ends lost 6 bases and 0 bases respectively, with 6 bases between them. Germline values: CDR1 WNHNN, CDR2 SYGVQD (reference sequence). The CDR3 is 12 residues long. The CDR3 protein is CASSFSSYEQYF. In DNA, the CDR3 is TGCGCCAGCAGCTTTAGCTCCTACGAGCAGTACTTC.

This clone was counted a single time. The V call is TRBV4-2, the J call TRBJ2-5; 7 bases fit TRBD1. The J call may not be correct, given that the DNA end is closer to TRBJ2-7. Per the germline V gene, CDR1 is LGHNA and CDR2 is YNFKEQ. This CDR3 spans 16 amino acids. The CDR3 coding sequence is TGTGCCAGCAGCCAAGACCTTGGGGACAGCTCCTACGAGCAGTACTTC. Residues: CASSQDLGDSSYEQYF.

In this sample, this clone turned up once. The V and J genes are TRBV18 and TRBJ2-1; D is unclear. V shed 0 bases and J shed 8 bases, with 11 bases lying between them. Germline CDR1 is KGHSH and CDR2 is LQKENI. CDR3 length: 14 amino acids. CDR3 protein: CASSPPGSYDEQFF. As DNA, the CDR3 is TGTGCCAGCTCACCACCCGGTTCGTATGATGAGCAGTTCTTC. The whole variable domain, filled in from reference TRBV18 and TRBJ2-1, reads NAGVMQNPRHLVRRRGQEARLRCSPMKGHSHVYWYRQLPEEGLKFMVYLQKENIIDESGMPKERFSAEFPKEGPSILRIQQVVRGDSAAYFCASSPPGSYDEQFFGPGTRLTVL.